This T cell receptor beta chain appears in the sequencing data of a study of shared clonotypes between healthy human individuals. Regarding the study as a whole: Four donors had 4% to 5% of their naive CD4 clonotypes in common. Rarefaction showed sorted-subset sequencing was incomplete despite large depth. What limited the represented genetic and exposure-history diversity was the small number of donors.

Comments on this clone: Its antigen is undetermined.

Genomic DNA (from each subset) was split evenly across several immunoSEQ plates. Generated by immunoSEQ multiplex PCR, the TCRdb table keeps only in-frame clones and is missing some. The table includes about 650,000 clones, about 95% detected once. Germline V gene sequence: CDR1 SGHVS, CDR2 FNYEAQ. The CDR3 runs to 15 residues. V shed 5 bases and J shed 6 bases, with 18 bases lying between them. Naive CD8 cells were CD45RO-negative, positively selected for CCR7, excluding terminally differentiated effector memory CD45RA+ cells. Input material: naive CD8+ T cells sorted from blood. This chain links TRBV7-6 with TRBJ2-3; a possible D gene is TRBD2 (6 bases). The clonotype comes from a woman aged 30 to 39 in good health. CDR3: CASSQSGGPRDTQYF. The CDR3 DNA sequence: TGTGCCAGCAGCCAGTCCGGAGGGCCTAGGGATACGCAGTATTTT.